These 10 T cell receptor beta chains came from one sample sequenced in a study of siplizumab effects on memory and regulatory T cells. Measured with immunoSEQ multiplex PCR; TCRdb has only the in-frame clones, and not every one. The sample lists 95,000 to 100,000 clones; 92% were seen once. The source material was non-Treg CD4+ T cells sorted from blood. The receptor set was obtained from a human donor in good health.

The rearrangement joins TRBV11-2 to TRBJ2-1, with D tentatively TRBD1 or TRBD2 (5 bases each). CDR3 length: 17 amino acids. Trimming pared 1 base from V and 0 bases from J, leaving 13 bases between. Germline V gives CDR1 SGHAT, CDR2 FQNNGV. CDR3 DNA: TGTGCCAGCAGCTTAGGGGGGTCAGCGAGCTCCTACAATGAGCAGTTCTTC. This gives the protein CASSLGGSASSYNEQFF.

The chain carries TRBV7-9 and TRBJ2-6; no clear D. Germline CDR1 SEHNR, CDR2 FQNEAQ (reference sequence). The CDR3 extends over 14 amino acids. V lost 3 bases, J lost 2 bases, and 5 bases lay in between. CDR3 protein: CASSFSAGANVLTF. The CDR3 nucleotides are TGTGCCAGCAGCTTCTCGGCTGGGGCCAACGTCCTGACTTTC. Complete variable domain (other parts from reference TRBV7-9 and TRBJ2-6): DTGVSQNPRHKITKRGQNVTFRCDPISEHNRLYWYRQTLGQGPEFLTYFQNEAQLEKSRLLSDRFSAERPKGSFSTLEIQRTEQGDSAMYLCASSFSAGANVLTFGAGSRLTVL.

The V gene is TRBV5-3, the J gene TRBJ1-5; D gene ambiguous. TRBV5-3 is an ORF, and what it does is uncertain. This CDR3 contains 15 residues. The ends were cut back, 0 bases at V and 1 base at J, with 8 bases in the middle. The DNA for the CDR3 is TGTGCCAGAAGCTTGGCGGGTCGGAGCAATCAGCCCCAGCATTTT. Translated: CARSLAGRSNQPQHF.

The J gene is TRBJ2-2, the V gene TRBV19; no clear D. Germline CDR1 reads LNHDA; CDR2 reads SQIVND (reference sequence). The V gene lost 1 base and the J gene lost 4 bases, with 7 bases spanning the gap. This CDR3 comprises 14 residues. CDR3 loop: CASSIGPRTGELFF. The DNA for the CDR3 is TGTGCCAGTAGTATAGGGCCGCGCACCGGGGAGCTGTTTTTT.

The table lists this clone with a count of one. The chain recombines TRBV18 with TRBJ1-2; 7 positions match TRBD1. J was trimmed by 7 bases and V by 2 bases; bases with no gene match: 1. In germline, CDR1 is KGHSH, CDR2 LQKENI. The CDR3 has 12 amino acids. DNA for the CDR3: TGTGCCAGCTCACCAGCAGGGGGTGGCTACACCTTC. Residues: CASSPAGGGYTF.

This clone came up a few times. The DNA for the CDR3 is TGTGCCAGCAGCGTAGGTATTAGCGGGAGGAAGGGCAATGAGCAGTTCTTC. Translation gives CASSVGISGRKGNEQFF. The chain links TRBV9 to TRBJ2-1, with 10 bases lining up with TRBD2. With 0 bases clipped from V and 6 bases from J, the junction kept 9 bases outside the gene matches. Germline loops: CDR1 SGDLS, CDR2 YYNGEE. The CDR3 extends over 17 amino acids. The variable domain in full, completed from reference TRBV9 and TRBJ2-1, reads DSGVTQTPKHLITATGQRVTLRCSPRSGDLSVYWYQQSLDQGLQFLIQYYNGEERAKGNILERFSAQQFPDLHSELNLSSLELGDSALYFCASSVGISGRKGNEQFFGPGTRLTVL.

The CDR3 spells CASSQLRHSGRETQYF. CDR3 coding DNA: TGCGCCAGCAGCCAACTTCGGCATAGCGGGAGGGAGACCCAGTACTTC. The chain combines TRBV4-1 with TRBJ2-5; 10 nucleotides align to TRBD2. Trimming at V came to 2 bases and at J to 5 bases, leaving 8 bases not matched to a gene. Per germline, CDR1 MGHRA and CDR2 YSYEKL. This CDR3 has 16 residues.

The genes are TRBV6-7 and TRBJ2-1, with TRBD1 identical over 9 bases. TRBV6-7 is recorded as an ORF, its role being uncertain. J lost 3 bases, V lost 9 bases, and 3 bases had no gene match. The CDR3 sequence is 13 residues long. DNA for the CDR3: TGTGCCAGGGACAGGGGTCTCTACAATGAGCAGTTCTTC. This codes for CARDRGLYNEQFF.

The CDR3 DNA follows: TGTGCCAGCAGTTACCGACAGGGTCTTACAGATACGCAGTATTTT. This translates into CASSYRQGLTDTQYF. The rearrangement links TRBV6-5 to TRBJ2-3; 7 bases fit TRBD1. This CDR3 region has 15 residues. Looked up from germline, CDR1 is MNHEY and CDR2 is SVGAGI. V shed 2 bases and J 3 bases; nucleotides not matched to a gene: 5.

V usage is TRBV10-3 and J usage is TRBJ2-7; unclear D gene. CDR1 ENHRY and CDR2 SYGVKD come from the germline V gene. V was cut by 3 bases and J by 3 bases, with 9 bases left in between. The CDR3 contains 13 residues. The CDR3 region has the DNA TGTGCCATCAGTGAAGGTACCTACTACGAGCAGTACTTC. Residues: CAISEGTYYEQYF.